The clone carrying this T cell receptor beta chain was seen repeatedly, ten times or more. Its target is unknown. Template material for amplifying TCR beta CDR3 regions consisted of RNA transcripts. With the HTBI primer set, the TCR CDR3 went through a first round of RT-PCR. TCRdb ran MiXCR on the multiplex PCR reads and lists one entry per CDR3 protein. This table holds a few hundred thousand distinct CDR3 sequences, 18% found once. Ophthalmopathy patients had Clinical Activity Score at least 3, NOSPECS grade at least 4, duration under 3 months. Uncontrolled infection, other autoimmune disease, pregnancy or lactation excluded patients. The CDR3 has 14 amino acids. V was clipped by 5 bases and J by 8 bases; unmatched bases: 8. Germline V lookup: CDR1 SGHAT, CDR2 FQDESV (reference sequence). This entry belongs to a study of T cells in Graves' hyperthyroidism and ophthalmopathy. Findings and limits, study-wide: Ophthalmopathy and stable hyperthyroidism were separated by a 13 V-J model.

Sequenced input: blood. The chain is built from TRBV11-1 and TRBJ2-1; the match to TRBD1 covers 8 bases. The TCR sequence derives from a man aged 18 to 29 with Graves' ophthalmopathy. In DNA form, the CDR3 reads TGTGCCAGCAGCGACCGGGACAGGATCTATGAGCAGTTCTTC. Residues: CASSDRDRIYEQFF.